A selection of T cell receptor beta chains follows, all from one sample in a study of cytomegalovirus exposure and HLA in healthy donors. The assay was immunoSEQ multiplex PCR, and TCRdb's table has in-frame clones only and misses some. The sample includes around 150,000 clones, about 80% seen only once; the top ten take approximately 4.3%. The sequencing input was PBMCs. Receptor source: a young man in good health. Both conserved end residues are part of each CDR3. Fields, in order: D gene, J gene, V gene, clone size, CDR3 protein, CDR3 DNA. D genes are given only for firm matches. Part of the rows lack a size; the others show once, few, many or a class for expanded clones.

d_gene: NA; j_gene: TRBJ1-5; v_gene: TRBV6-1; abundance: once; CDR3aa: CASSDAGPNQPQHF; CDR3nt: TGTGCCAGCAGTGACGCAGGGCCAAATCAGCCCCAGCATTTT
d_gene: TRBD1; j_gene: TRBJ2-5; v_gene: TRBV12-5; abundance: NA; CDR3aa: CASGTLRTGVGETQYF; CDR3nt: TGTGCTAGTGGTACTTTGAGGACAGGGGTAGGAGAGACCCAGTACTTC
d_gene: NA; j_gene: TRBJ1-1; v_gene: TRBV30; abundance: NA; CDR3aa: CAWRVDNMNTEAFF; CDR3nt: TGTGCCTGGAGGGTGGACAACATGAACACTGAAGCTTTCTTT
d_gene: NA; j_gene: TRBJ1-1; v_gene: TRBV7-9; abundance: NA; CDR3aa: CASSHTRHPWTEAFF; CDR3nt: TGTGCCAGCAGCCATACCCGACACCCGTGGACTGAAGCTTTCTTT
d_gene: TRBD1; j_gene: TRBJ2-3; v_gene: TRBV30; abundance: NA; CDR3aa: CAWSAGTGLTDTQYF; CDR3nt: TGTGCCTGGAGTGCCGGGACAGGGTTGACAGATACGCAGTATTTT
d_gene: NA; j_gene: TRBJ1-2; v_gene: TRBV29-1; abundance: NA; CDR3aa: CSSSGVAGYTF; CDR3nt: TGCAGCTCTTCGGGGGTGGCTGGCTACACCTTC
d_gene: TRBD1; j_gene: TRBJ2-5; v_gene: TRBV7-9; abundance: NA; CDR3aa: CASSSGTAQETQYF; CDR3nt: TGTGCCAGCAGCTCGGGGACAGCCCAAGAGACCCAGTACTTC
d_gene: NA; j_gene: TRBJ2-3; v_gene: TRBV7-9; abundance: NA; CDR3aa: CASSLILGITTDTQYF; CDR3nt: TGTGCCAGCAGCTTAATTCTGGGCATCACGACAGATACGCAGTATTTT
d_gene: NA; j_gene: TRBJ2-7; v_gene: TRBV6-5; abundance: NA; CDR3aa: CASSYGSGGEQYF; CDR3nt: TGTGCCAGCAGTTACGGGTCGGGCGGGGAGCAGTACTTC
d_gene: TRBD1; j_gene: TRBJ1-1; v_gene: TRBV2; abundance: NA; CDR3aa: CASSETGRNTEAFF; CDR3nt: TGTGCCAGCAGTGAGACAGGGAGGAACACTGAAGCTTTCTTT
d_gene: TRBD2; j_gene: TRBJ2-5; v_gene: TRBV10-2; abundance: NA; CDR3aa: CASSDAGLAGGNGQETQYF; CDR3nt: TGCGCCAGCAGTGACGCGGGACTAGCGGGAGGGAATGGACAAGAGACCCAGTACTTC